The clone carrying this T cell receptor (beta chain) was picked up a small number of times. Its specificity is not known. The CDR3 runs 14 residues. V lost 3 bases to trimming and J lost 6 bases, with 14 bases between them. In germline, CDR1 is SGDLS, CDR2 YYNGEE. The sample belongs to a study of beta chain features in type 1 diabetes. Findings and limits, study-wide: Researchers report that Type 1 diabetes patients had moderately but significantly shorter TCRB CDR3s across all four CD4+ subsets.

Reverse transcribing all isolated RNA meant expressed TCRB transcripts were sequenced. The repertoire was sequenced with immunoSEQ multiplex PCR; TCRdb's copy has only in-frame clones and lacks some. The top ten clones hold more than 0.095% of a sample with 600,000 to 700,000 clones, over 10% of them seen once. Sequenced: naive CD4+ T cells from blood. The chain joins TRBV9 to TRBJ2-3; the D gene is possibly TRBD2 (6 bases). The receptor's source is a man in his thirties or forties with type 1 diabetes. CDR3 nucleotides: TGTGCCAGCAGCGCGGACCTGGCGGGGGATACGCAGTATTTT. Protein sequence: CASSADLAGDTQYF.